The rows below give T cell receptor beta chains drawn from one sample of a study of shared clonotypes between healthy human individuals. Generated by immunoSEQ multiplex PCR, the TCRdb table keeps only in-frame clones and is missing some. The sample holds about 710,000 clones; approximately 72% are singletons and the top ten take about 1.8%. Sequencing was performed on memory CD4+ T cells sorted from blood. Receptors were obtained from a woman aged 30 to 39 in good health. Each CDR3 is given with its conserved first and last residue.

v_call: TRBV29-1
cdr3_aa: CSVGGLPNEKLFF

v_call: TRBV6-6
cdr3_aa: CASSYVREETQYF

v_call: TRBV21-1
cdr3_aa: CASSKVGENRGDEQYF

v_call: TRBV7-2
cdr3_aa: CASSSTGASYEQYF

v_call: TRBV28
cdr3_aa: CASSLTDGVETQYF

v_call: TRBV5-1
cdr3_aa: CASSLSSIEQYF

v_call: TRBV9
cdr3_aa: CASSKGEGRYNEQFF

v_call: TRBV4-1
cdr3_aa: CASSQRTGTESYEQYF

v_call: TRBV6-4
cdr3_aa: CASSTDATGELFF

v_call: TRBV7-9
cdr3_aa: CASSTSGRAYEQYF

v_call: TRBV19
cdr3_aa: CASSMGGANEKLFF

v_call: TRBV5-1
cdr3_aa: CASSIGGGGPNQPQHF

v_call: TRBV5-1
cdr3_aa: CASSPGGAGGGETQYF

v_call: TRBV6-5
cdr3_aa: CASSLLAGDYNEQFF

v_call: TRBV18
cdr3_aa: CASSSTGGSGNTIYF

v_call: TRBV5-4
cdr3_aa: CASSASGRALSGANVLTF

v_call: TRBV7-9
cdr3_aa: CASSSETSTQYF

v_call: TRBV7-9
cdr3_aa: CASSLEWGMTSSYGYTF

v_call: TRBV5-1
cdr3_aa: CASSPSLGLAYGYTF

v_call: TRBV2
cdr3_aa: CASEAQGARSEQFF

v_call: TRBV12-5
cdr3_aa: CASGLVLRGSSTDTQYF

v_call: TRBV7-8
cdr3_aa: CASSLGRDTQYF

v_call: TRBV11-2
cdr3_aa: CASSSLGSGYTSDYEQYF

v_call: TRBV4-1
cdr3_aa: CASSQTGGVDKAFF

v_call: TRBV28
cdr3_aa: CASSFAGRNYGYTF

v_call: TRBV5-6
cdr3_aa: CASSLIGLAGGVNSYEQYF

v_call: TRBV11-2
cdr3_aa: CASSSQLAGGTDTQYF

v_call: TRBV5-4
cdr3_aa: CASSLVGGGRGKTQYF

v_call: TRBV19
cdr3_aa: CASSIDPPSFVPTYNEQFF

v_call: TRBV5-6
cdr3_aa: CASSLKTGGATVTQYF

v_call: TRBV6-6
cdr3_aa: CASTHGGTDTQYF

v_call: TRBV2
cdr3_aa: CASSIMRLTGELFF

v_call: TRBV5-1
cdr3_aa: CASSLRGLNEKLFF

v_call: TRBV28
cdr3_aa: CASSIIQGAGELFF

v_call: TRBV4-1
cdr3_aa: CASSRVSGTGFMTGANVLTF

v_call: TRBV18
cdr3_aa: CASSPGQGFHEQYF

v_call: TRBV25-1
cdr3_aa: CASSEKYEQYF

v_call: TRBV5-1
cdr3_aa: CASSLGASGNTIYF

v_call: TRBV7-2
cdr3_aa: CASSLDGSVWTRSNEQYF

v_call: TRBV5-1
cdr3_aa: CASSEGGRGQPQHF

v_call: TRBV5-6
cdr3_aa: CASSLDRQGVSNYGYTF

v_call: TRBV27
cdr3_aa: CASSLRLTSGSATQYF